The 11 T cell receptor beta chains presented below share a single source sample, sequenced in a study of blood T cell repertoires in COVID-19. Clones were sequenced by immunoSEQ multiplex PCR, and TCRdb holds only the in-frame ones, with some missing. Among 280,000 or so clones, approximately 88% were seen once, and the ten largest hold 6.9%. Sequencing input: peripheral blood. Receptor source: a woman between 25 and 40 years old who had recovered from COVID-19.

V usage is TRBV9 and J usage is TRBJ2-2; the match to TRBD1 covers 7 bases. The CDR3 sequence is 15 residues long. Per germline, CDR1 SGDLS and CDR2 YYNGEE. The junction had 7 bases not matched to a gene; V was cut back by 4 bases and J by 4 bases. CDR3 in amino acids: CASSTRDSSTGELFF. CDR3 bases: TGTGCCAGCAGCACCCGGGACAGCAGCACCGGGGAGCTGTTTTTT. The full variable domain, its missing parts supplied by reference TRBV9 and TRBJ2-2, is DSGVTQTPKHLITATGQRVTLRCSPRSGDLSVYWYQQSLDQGLQFLIQYYNGEERAKGNILERFSAQQFPDLHSELNLSSLELGDSALYFCASSTRDSSTGELFFGEGSRLTVL.

V usage is TRBV5-1 and J usage is TRBJ1-2, with D possibly TRBD1 on 5 matching bases. Trimming took 4 bases from V and 7 from J, leaving 14 bases between them. CDR1 SGHRS and CDR2 YFSETQ come from the germline V gene. The CDR3 contains 13 residues. CDR3 region: CASSPSDKSGYTF. The CDR3 nucleotides read TGCGCCAGCAGCCCATCGGACAAGAGTGGCTACACCTTC. Full variable domain (missing parts from reference TRBV5-1 and TRBJ1-2): KAGVTQTPRYLIKTRGQQVTLSCSPISGHRSVSWYQQTPGQGLQFLFEYFSETQRNKGNFPGRFSGRQFSNSRSEMNVSTLELGDSALYLCASSPSDKSGYTFGSGTRLTVV.

The gene calls are TRBV28 and TRBJ1-2; 7 bases are a match to TRBD1. V dropped 5 bases and J dropped 4; count of bases not matched to a gene: 10. This CDR3 comprises 15 residues. The germline CDR1 and CDR2 sequences are MDHEN and SYDVKM. The CDR3, as DNA: TGTGCCAGCAGTGGCACGGGGGCAGGGGGCTATGGCTACACCTTC. This translates into CASSGTGAGGYGYTF.

V usage is TRBV5-5 and J usage is TRBJ2-7; D remains ambiguous. Germline CDR1 reads SGHKS; CDR2 reads YYEKEE (reference sequence). The germline V and J ends were trimmed by 0 bases and 1 base, with 5 bases remaining between them. The CDR3 extends over 13 amino acids. The CDR3 DNA is TGTGCCAGCAGCTTGGGAGTATCCTACGAGCAGTACTTC. Residues: CASSLGVSYEQYF.

The chain joins TRBV5-1 to TRBJ1-4; D might be TRBD1 (6 bases). Germline V gene sequence: CDR1 SGHRS, CDR2 YFSETQ. Trimming removed 3 bases from V and 7 bases from J, with 10 bases in between. The CDR3 covers 13 residues. CDR3: CASSSMTGEKLFF. DNA for the CDR3: TGCGCCAGCAGCTCAATGACAGGTGAAAAACTGTTTTTT. The variable domain in full, with the rest retrieved from reference TRBV5-1 and TRBJ1-4, is KAGVTQTPRYLIKTRGQQVTLSCSPISGHRSVSWYQQTPGQGLQFLFEYFSETQRNKGNFPGRFSGRQFSNSRSEMNVSTLELGDSALYLCASSSMTGEKLFFGSGTQLSVL.

V gene TRBV20-1 combines with J gene TRBJ1-2; no clear D. The CDR3 contains 11 residues. Germline-derived CDR1 and CDR2 are DFQATT and SNEGSKA (reference sequence). Trimming pared 6 bases from V and 6 bases from J, leaving 11 bases between. In DNA form, the CDR3 reads TGCAGTGCCCCGACTGCTGATGGCTACACCTTC. As protein: CSAPTADGYTF.

The chain couples TRBV5-4 to TRBJ1-4; TRBD1 matches 8 bases. V lost 3 bases to trimming and J lost 7 bases; unmatched junction nucleotides: 11. The length of the CDR3 is 16 residues. Germline CDR1 and CDR2: SGHNT and YYREEE (reference sequence). CDR3 in amino acids: CASSSTPGTGGEKLFF. The CDR3 region has the DNA TGTGCCAGCAGCTCCACTCCCGGAACAGGGGGTGAAAAACTGTTTTTT.

The CDR3: CAISGTGGLGNTIYF. DNA for the CDR3: TGTGCCATCAGTGGAACAGGGGGCCTGGGAAACACCATATATTTT. The chain employs TRBV10-3 and TRBJ1-3; 9 bases are shared with TRBD1. V was clipped by 4 bases and J by 4 bases; unmatched bases: 5. Germline CDR1 reads ENHRY; CDR2 reads SYGVKD. CDR3 length: 15 residues.

This clone is a singleton in its sample. V gene TRBV4-3 combines with J gene TRBJ1-3; the D is unclear. The CDR3 covers 13 residues. Trimming shortened V by 0 bases and J by 5 bases, and 5 bases separated the two germline ends. CDR1 LGHNA and CDR2 YSLEER come from the germline V gene. The CDR3 sequence: CASSQDRRNTIYF. For the CDR3, the DNA is TGCGCCAGCAGCCAAGACAGGAGAAACACCATATATTTT.

This chain joins TRBV15 and TRBJ2-3; TRBD1 agrees at 8 bases. Germline CDR1 is LNHNV and CDR2 is YYDKDF (reference sequence). The CDR3 covers 14 residues. The J segment lost 5 bases and the V segment lost 1 base, leaving 2 bases of the junction unmatched. This CDR3 is CATSRARGRDTQYF. The CDR3 DNA is TGTGCCACCAGCAGAGCCAGGGGGCGAGATACGCAGTATTTT. Supplemented by reference TRBV15 and TRBJ2-3, the full variable domain reads DAMVIQNPRYQVTQFGKPVTLSCSQTLNHNVMYWYQQKSSQAPKLLFHYYDKDFNNEADTPDNFQSRRPNTSFCFLDIRSPGLGDTAMYLCATSRARGRDTQYFGPGTRLTVL.

This chain joins TRBV2 and TRBJ1-5; D call uncertain. From germline, CDR1 is SNHLY and CDR2 FYNNEI. CDR3 length equals 15 residues. V lost 3 bases and J 0 bases, leaving 9 bases between the germline ends. The CDR3 region has the DNA TGTGCCAGCAGTGAGGGGAGTCTTAGCAATCAGCCCCAGCATTTT. Translation gives CASSEGSLSNQPQHF.